This T cell receptor (beta chain) is drawn from a study of preoperative IRX-2 immunotherapy in early breast cancer. Produced via immunoSEQ multiplex PCR; TCRdb's table is partial and in-frame only. The table shows about 25,000 clones, with 70% to 90% occurring only once. This clone was seen a few times. The treatment was: preoperative locoregional IRX-2 cytokine immunotherapy. Patients received preoperative, locoregional IRX-2 cytokine immunotherapy in a phase Ib study. V lost 1 base, J lost 1 base, and 7 bases lay in between. Germline V CDR1 and CDR2: GTSNPN, SVGIG (reference sequence). CDR3 size: 13 residues.

The sequence derives from a human donor with breast cancer. The rearrangement joins TRBV30 to TRBJ1-1; D remains unclear. The source material was lymph node tissue, sampled after IRX-2 immunotherapy. CDR3: CAWSAQENTEAFF. CDR3 DNA sequence: TGTGCCTGGAGTGCGCAGGAGAACACTGAAGCTTTCTTT.